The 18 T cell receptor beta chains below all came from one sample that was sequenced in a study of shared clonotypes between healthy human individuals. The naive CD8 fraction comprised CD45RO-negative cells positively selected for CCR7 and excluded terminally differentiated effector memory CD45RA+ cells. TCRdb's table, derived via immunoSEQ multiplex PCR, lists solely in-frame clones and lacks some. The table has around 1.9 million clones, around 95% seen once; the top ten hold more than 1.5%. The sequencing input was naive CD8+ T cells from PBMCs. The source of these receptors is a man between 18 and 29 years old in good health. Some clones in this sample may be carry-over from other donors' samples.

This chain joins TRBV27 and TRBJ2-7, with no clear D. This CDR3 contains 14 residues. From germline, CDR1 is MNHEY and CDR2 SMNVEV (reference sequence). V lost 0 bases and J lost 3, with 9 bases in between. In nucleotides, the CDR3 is TGTGCCAGCAGTTTATCGCTGGCGCGCTACGAGCAGTACTTC. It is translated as CASSLSLARYEQYF.

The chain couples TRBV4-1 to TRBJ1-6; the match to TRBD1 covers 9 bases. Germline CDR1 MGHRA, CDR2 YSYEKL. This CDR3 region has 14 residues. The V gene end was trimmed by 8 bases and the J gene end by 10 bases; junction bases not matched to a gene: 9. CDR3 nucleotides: TGCGCCAGCCGAGAAACAGGGGGCAGGTCACCCCTCCACTTT. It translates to CASRETGGRSPLHF.

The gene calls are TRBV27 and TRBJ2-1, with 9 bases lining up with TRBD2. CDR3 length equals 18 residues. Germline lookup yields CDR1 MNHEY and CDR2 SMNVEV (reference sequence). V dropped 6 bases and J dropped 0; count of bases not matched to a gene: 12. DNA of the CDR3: TGTGCCAGCAGCGCCCTTAAGGTAGCGGGAGCCTCCTACAATGAGCAGTTCTTC. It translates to CASSALKVAGASYNEQFF.

The DNA of the CDR3 is TGTGCCATCAGTGTAGGCCGGGAGAGAAGCAATCAGCCCCAGCATTTT. This sequence encodes CAISVGRERSNQPQHF. This chain uses TRBV10-3 with TRBJ1-5; no clear D gene. The CDR3 consists of 16 residues. From germline, CDR1 is ENHRY and CDR2 SYGVKD. The V end was cut by 4 bases, the J end by 1 base, with 14 bases between.

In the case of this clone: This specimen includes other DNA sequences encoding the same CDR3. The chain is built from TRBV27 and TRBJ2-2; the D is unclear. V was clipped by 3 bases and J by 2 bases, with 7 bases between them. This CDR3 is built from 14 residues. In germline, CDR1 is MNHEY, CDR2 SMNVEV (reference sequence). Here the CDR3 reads CASSFGRNTGELFF. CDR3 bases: TGTGCCAGCAGTTTTGGCAGAAACACCGGGGAGCTGTTTTTT.

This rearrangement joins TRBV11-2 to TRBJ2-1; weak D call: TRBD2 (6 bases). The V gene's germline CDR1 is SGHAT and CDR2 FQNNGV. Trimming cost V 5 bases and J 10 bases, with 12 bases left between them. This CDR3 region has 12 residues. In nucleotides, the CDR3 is TGTGCCAGCAGCCCGACTGGGGGGGAGCAGTTCTTC. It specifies CASSPTGGEQFF.

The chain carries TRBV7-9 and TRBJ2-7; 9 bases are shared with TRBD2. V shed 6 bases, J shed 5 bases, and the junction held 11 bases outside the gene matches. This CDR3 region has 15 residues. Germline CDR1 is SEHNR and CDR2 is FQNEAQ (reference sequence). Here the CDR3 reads CASSNRVASGDEQYF. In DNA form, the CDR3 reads TGTGCCAGCAGTAACCGGGTGGCTAGCGGGGACGAGCAGTACTTC. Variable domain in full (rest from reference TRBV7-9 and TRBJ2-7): DTGVSQNPRHKITKRGQNVTFRCDPISEHNRLYWYRQTLGQGPEFLTYFQNEAQLEKSRLLSDRFSAERPKGSFSTLEIQRTEQGDSAMYLCASSNRVASGDEQYFGPGTRLTVT.

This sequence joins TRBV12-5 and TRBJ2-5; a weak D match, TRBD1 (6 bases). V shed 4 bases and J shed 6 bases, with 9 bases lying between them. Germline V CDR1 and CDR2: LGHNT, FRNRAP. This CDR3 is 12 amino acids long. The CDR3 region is CASGSDRKTQYF. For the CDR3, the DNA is TGTGCTAGTGGTTCGGACAGAAAGACCCAGTACTTC.

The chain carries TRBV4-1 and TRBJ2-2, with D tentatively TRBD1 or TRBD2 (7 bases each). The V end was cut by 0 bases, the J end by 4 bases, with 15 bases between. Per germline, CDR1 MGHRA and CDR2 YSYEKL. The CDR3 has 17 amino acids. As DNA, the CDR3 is TGCGCCAGCAGCCAAGAAGGGGGGAGGGGGCTCACCGGGGAGCTGTTTTTT. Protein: CASSQEGGRGLTGELFF.

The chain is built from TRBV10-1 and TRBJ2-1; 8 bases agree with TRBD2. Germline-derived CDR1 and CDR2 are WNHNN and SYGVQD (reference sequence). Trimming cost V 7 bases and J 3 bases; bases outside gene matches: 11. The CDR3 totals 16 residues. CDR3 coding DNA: TGCGCCAGCACCCCCAAGGGGCGGGAGGACTACAATGAGCAGTTCTTC. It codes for CASTPKGREDYNEQFF.

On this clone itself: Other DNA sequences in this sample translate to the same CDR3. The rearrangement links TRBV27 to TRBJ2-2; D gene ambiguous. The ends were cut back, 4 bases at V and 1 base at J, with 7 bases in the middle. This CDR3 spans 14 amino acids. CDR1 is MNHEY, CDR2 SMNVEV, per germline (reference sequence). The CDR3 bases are TGTGCCAGCAGTTCCCTGTTGAACACCGGGGAGCTGTTTTTT. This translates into CASSSLLNTGELFF.

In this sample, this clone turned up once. The CDR3 sequence is CASSQEGRGRIGGYTF. CDR3 sequence (DNA): TGTGCCAGCAGCCAAGAAGGCAGGGGTAGGATCGGTGGCTACACCTTC. The genes are TRBV14 and TRBJ1-2; D possibly corresponds to TRBD1 (6 bases). Germline CDR1 and CDR2: SGHDN and FVKESK. With 0 bases removed from V and 7 bases from J, the gap between germline ends came to 18 bases. The CDR3 totals 16 residues. The full variable domain, its missing parts supplied by reference TRBV14 and TRBJ1-2, is EAGVTQFPSHSVIEKGQTVTLRCDPISGHDNLYWYRRVMGKEIKFLLHFVKESKQDESGMPNNRFLAERTGGTYSTLKVQPAELEDSGVYFCASSQEGRGRIGGYTFGSGTRLTVV.

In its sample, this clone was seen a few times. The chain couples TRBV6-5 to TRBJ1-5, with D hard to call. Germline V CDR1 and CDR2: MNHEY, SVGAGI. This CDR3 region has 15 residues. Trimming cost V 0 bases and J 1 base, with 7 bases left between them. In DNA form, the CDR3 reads TGTGCCAGCAGTTACTCGAGTTCGAGCAATCAGCCCCAGCATTTT. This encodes CASSYSSSSNQPQHF.

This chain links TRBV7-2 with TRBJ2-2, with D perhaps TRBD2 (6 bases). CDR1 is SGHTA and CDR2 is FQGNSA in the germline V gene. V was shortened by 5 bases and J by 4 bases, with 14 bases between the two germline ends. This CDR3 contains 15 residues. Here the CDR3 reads CASSDRDSGTGELFF. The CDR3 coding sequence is TGTGCCAGCAGCGACCGGGACTCGGGCACCGGGGAGCTGTTTTTT.

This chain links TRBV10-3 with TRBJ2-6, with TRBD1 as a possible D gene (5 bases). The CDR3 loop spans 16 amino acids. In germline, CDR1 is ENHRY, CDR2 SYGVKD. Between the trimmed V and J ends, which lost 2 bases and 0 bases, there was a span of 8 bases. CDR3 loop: CAISEGAYSGANVLTF. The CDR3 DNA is TGTGCCATCAGTGAGGGGGCCTACTCTGGGGCCAACGTCCTGACTTTC.

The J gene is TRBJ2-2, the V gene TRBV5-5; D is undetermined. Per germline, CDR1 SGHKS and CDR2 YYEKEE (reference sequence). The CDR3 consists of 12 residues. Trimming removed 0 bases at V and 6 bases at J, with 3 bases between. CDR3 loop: CASSLASGELFF. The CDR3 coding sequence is TGTGCCAGCAGCTTGGCCTCCGGGGAGCTGTTTTTT.

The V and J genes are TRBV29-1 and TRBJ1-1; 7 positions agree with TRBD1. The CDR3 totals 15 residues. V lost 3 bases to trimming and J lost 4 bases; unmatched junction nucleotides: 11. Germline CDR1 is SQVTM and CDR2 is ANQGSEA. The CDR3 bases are TGCAGCGTTGAGGTACAGGGGTGGGGAGTCACTGAAGCTTTCTTT. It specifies CSVEVQGWGVTEAFF.

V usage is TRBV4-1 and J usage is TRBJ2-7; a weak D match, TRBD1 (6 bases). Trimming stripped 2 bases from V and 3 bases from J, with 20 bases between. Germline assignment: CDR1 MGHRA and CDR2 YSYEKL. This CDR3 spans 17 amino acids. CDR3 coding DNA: TGCGCCAGCAGCCAAAAATCCGGAACAGGGACCCTCTACGAGCAGTACTTC. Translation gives CASSQKSGTGTLYEQYF.